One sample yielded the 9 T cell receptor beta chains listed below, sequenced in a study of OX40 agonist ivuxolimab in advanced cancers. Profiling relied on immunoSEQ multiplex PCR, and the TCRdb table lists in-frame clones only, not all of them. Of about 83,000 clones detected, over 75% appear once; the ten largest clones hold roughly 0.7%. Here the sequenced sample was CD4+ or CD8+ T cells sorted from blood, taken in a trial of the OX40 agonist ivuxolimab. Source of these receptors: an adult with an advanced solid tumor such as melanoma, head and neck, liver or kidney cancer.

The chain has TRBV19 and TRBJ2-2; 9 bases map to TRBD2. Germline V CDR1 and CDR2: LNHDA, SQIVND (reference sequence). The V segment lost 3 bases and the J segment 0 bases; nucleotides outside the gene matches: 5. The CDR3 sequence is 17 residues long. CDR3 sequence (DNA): TGTGCCAGTAGTATGGGCCTAGCGGGGTCGAACACCGGGGAGCTGTTTTTT. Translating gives CASSMGLAGSNTGELFF.

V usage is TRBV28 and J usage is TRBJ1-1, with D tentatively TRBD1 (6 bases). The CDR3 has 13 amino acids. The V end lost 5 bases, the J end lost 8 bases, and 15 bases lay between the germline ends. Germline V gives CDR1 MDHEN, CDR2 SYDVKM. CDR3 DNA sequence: TGTGCCAGCAGTCAATGGGTAGGGGGGGAAGCTTTCTTT. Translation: CASSQWVGGEAFF.

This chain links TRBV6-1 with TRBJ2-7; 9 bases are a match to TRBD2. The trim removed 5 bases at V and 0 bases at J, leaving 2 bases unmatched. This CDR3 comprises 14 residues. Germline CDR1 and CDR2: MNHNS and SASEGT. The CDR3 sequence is CASSFSGSSYEQYF. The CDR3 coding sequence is TGTGCCAGCAGTTTTAGCGGGAGCTCCTACGAGCAGTACTTC.

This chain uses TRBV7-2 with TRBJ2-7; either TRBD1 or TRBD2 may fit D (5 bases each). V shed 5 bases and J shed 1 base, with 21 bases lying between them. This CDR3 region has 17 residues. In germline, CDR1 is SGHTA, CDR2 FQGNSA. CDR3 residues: CASSPMGTVRFSYEQYF. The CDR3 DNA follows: TGTGCCAGCAGCCCCATGGGGACGGTTCGATTTTCCTACGAGCAGTACTTC.

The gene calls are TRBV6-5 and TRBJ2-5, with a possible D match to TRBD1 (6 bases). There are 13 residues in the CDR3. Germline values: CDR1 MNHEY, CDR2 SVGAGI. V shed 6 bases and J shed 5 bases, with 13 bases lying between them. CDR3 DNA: TGTGCCAGCAGAATAACAGGGCGGGAGACCCAGTACTTC. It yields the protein CASRITGRETQYF.

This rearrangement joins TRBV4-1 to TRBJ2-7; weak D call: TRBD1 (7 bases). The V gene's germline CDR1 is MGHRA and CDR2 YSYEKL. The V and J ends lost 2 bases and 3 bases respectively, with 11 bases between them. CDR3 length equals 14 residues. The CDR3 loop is CASSQPGGHYEQYF. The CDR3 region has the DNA TGCGCCAGCAGCCAACCAGGGGGGCACTACGAGCAGTACTTC.

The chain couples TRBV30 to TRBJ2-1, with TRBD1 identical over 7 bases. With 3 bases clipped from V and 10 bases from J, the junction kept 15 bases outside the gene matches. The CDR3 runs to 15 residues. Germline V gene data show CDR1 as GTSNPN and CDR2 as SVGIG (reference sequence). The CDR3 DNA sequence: TGTGCCTGGAGACCCGACAGGAAGACACAGGGGGAGCAGTTCTTC. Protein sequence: CAWRPDRKTQGEQFF. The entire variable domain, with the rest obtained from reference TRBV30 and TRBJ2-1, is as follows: SQTIHQWPATLVQPVGSPLSLECTVEGTSNPNLYWYRQAAGRGLQLLFYSVGIGQISSEVPQNLSASRPQDRQFILSSKKLLLSDSGFYLCAWRPDRKTQGEQFFGPGTRLTVL.

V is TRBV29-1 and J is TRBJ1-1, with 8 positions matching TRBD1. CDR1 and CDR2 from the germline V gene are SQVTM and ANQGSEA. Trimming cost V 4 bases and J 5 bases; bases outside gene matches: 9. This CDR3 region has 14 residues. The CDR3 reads CSVVYWQGATEAFF. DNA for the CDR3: TGCAGCGTTGTGTATTGGCAGGGGGCGACTGAAGCTTTCTTT.

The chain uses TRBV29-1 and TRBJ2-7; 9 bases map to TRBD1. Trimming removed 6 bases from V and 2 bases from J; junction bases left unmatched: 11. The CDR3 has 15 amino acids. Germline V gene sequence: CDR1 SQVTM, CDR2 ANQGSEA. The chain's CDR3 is CSVGTGQGRPYEQYF. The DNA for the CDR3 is TGCAGCGTGGGGACAGGACAGGGGCGACCCTACGAGCAGTACTTC.